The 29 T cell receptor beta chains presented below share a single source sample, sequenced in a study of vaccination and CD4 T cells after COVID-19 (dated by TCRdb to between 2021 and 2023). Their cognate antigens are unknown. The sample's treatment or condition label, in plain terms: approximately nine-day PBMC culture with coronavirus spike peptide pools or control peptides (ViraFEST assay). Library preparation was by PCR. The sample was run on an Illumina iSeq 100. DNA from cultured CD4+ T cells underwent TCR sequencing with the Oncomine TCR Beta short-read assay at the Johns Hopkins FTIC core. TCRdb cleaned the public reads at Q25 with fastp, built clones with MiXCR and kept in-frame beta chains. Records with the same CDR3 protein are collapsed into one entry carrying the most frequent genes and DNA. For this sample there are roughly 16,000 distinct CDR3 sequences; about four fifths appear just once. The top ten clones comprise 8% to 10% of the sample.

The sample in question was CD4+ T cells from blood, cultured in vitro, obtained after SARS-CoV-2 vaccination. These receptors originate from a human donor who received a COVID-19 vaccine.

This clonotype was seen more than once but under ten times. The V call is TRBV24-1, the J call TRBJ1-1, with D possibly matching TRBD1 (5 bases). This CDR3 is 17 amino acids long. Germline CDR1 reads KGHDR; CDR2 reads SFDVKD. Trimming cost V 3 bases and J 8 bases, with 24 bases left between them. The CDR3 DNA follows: TGTGCCACCAGTGATGGGGGATTGGCAGGGCGCGGAGGGGAAGCTTTCTTT. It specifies CATSDGGLAGRGGEAFF.

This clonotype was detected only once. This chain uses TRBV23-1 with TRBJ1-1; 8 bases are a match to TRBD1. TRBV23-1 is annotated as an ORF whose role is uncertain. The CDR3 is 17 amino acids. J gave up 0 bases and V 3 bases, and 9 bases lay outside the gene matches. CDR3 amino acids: CASSQADRVALNTEAFF. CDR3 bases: TGCGCCAGCAGTCAGGCGGACAGGGTGGCCTTGAACACTGAAGCTTTCTTT.

The CDR3 region is CASSVFDRATSGNTIYF. The DNA of the CDR3 is TGTGCCAGCAGCGTCTTCGACAGGGCAACATCTGGAAACACCATATATTTT. The chain has TRBV7-4 and TRBJ1-3; the match to TRBD1 covers 7 bases. V was pared by 5 bases and J by 1 base, with 11 bases of the junction left unmatched. The CDR3 has 17 residues. Germline V gene lookup returns CDR1 SGHVT and CDR2 SQSDAQ.

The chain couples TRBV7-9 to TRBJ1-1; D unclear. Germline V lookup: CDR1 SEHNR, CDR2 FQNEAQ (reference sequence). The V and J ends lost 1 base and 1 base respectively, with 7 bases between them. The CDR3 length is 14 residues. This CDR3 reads CASSLGSENTEAFF. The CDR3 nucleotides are TGTGCCAGCAGCTTAGGTTCGGAGAACACTGAAGCTTTCTTT.

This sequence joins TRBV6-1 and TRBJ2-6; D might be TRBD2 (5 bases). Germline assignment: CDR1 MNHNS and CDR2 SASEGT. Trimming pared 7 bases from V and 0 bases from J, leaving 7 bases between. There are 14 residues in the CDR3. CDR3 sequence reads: CASTRGSGANVLTF. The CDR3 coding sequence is TGTGCCAGCACCCGGGGCTCTGGGGCCAACGTCCTGACTTTC.

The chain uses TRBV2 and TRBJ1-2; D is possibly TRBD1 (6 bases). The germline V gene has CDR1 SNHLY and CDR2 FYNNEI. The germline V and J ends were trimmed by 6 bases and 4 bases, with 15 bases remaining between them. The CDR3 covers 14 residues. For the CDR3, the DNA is TGTGCCAGCAGGCCTAGGACGGACAGCTATGGCTACACCTTC. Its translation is CASRPRTDSYGYTF.

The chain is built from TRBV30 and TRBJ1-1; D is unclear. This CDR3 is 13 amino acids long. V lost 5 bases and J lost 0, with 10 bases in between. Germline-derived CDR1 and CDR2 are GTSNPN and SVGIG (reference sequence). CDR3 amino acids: CAWEVSMNTEAFF. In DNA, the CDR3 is TGTGCCTGGGAAGTGAGTATGAACACTGAAGCTTTCTTT.

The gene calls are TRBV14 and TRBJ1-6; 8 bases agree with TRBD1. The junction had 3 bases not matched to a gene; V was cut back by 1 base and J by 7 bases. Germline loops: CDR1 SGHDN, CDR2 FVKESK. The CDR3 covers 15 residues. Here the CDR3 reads CASSQVGQGNSPLHF. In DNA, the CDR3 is TGTGCCAGCAGCCAAGTTGGACAGGGCAATTCACCCCTCCACTTT.

The CDR3 sequence: CASSVAGTGLNTIYF. The CDR3 nucleotides are TGTGCCAGCAGTGTTGCCGGGACAGGGCTAAACACCATATATTTT. The chain combines TRBV6-1 with TRBJ1-3, with TRBD1 matching over 9 bases. V shed 4 bases and J 6 bases; nucleotides not matched to a gene: 7. The CDR3 extends over 15 amino acids. The germline V gene has CDR1 MNHNS and CDR2 SASEGT.

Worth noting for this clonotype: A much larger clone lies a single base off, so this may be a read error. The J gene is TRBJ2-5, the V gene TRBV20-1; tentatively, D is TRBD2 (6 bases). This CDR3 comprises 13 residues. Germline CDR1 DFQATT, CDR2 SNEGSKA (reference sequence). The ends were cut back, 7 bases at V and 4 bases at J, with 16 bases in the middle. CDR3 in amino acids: CSVTGTSGETQYF. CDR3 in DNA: TGCAGTGTTACCGGGACTTCAGGAGAGACCCAGTACTTC.

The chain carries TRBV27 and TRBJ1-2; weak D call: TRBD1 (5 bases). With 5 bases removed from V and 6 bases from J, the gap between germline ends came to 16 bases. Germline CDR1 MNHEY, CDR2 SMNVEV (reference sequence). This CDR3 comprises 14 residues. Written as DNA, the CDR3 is TGTGCCAGCAGTCCCTGGGGTCAGGGTGATGGCTACACCTTC. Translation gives CASSPWGQGDGYTF.

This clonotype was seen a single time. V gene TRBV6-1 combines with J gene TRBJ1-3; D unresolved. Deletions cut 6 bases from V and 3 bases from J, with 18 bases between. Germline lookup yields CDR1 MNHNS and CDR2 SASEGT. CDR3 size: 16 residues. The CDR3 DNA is TGTGCCAGCAGCGAATCCGGGAGGAGGGTTGGAAACACCATATATTTT. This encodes CASSESGRRVGNTIYF.

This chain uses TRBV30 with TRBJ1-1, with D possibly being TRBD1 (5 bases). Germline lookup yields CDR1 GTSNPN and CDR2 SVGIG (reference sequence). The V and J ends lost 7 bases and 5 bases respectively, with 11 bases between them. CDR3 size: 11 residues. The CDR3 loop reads CASRRGTEAFF. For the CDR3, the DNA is TGTGCCTCCCGCCGGGGGACTGAAGCTTTCTTT.

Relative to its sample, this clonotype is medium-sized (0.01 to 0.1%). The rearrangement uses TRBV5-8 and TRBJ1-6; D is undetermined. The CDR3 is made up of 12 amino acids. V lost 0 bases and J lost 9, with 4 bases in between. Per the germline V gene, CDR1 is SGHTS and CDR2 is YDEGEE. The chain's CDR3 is CASSLGSSPLHF. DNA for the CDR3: TGTGCCAGCAGCTTGGGAAGTTCACCCCTCCACTTT.

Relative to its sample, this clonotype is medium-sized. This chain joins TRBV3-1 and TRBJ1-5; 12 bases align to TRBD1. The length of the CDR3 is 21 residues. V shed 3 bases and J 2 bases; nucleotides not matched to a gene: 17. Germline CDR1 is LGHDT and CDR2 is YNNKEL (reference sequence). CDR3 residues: CASSHAFNPGQGAHRNQPQHF. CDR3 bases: TGTGCCAGCAGCCATGCGTTCAATCCGGGACAGGGGGCGCATCGCAATCAGCCCCAGCATTTT.

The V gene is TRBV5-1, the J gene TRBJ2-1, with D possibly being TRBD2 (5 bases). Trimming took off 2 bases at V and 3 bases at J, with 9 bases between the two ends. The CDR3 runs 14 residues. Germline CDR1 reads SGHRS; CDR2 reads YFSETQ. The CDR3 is CASSFRGNYNEQFF. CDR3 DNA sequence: TGCGCCAGCAGCTTTCGGGGAAACTACAATGAGCAGTTCTTC.

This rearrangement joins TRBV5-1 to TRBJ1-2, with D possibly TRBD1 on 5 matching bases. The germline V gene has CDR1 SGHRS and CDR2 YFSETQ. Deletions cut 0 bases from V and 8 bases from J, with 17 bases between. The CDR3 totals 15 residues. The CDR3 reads CASSLEQGGRGGYTF. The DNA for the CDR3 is TGCGCCAGCAGCTTGGAGCAGGGAGGAAGAGGAGGCTACACCTTC.

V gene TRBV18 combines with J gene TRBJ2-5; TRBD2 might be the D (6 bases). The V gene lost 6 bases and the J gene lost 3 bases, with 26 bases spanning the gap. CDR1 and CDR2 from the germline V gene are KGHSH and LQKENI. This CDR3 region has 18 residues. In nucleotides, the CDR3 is TGTGCCAGCTCCCCTCTGGGGGGAGGAACCTCGTCGGAAGAGACCCAGTACTTC. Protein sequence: CASSPLGGGTSSEETQYF.

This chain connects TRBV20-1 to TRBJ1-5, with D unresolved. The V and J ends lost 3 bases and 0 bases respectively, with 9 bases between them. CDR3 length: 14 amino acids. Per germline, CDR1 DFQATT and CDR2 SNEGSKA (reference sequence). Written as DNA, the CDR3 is TGCAGTGCTAGGTCCGCAATTAGCAATCAGCCCCAGCATTTT. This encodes CSARSAISNQPQHF.

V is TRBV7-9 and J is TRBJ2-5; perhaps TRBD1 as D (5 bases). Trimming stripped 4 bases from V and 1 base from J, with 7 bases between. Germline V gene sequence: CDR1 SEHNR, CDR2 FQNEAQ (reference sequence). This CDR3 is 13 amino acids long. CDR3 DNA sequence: TGTGCCAGCAGCTCTGACAGCCAAGAGACCCAGTACTTC. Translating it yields CASSSDSQETQYF.

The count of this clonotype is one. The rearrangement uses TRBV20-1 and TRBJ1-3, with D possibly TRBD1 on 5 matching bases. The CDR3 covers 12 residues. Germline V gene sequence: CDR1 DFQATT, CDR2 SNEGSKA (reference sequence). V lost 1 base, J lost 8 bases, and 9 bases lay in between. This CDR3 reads CSARVAGDTIYF. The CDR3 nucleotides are TGCAGTGCTAGAGTCGCGGGGGACACCATATATTTT.

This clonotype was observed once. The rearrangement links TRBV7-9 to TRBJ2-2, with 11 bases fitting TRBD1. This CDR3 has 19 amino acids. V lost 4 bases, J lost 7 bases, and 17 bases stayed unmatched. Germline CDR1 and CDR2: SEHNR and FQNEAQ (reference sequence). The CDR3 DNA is TGTGCCAGCAGCTCCCCCCGAACTCCGGACAGGGGGCCTGGCGGGGAGCTGTTTTTT. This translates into CASSSPRTPDRGPGGELFF.

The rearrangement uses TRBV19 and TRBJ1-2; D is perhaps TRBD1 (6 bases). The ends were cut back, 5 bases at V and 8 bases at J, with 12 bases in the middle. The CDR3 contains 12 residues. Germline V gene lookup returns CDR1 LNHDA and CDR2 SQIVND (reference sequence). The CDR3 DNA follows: TGTGCCAGTAGTCACAGGGTTAGGGGCTACACCTTC. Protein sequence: CASSHRVRGYTF.

DNA of the CDR3: TGTGCCATCAGTGCCCGGACTAGCGGGGGGGCAGATACGCAGTATTTT. Amino acid sequence: CAISARTSGGADTQYF. The chain joins TRBV10-3 to TRBJ2-3; 15 bases line up with TRBD2. Germline V gene data show CDR1 as ENHRY and CDR2 as SYGVKD. Trimming cost V 4 bases and J 4 bases; bases outside gene matches: 3. This CDR3 comprises 16 residues.

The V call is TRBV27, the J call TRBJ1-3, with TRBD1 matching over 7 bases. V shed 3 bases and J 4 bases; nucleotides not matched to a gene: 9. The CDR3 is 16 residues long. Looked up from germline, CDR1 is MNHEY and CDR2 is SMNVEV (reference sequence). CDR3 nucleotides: TGTGCCAGCAGTTTCTCAGGGGGTGGTTCCGGAAACACCATATATTTT. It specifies CASSFSGGGSGNTIYF.

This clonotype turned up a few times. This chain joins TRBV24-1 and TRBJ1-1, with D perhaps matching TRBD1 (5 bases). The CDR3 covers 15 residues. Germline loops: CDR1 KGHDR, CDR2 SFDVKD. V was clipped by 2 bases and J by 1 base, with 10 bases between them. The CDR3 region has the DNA TGTGCCACCAGTGATTCCAGGGCGGGGAACACTGAAGCTTTCTTT. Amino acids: CATSDSRAGNTEAFF.

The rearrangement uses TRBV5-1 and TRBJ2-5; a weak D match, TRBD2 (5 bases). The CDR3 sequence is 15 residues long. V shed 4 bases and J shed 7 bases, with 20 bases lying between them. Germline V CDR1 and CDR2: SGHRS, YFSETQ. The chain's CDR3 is CASSPRAEQTGTQYF. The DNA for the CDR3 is TGCGCCAGCAGCCCGAGGGCGGAGCAAACGGGGACCCAGTACTTC.

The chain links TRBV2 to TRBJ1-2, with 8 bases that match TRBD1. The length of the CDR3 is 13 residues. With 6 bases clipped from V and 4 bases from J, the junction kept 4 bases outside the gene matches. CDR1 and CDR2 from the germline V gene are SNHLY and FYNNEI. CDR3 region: CASSPDRGYGYTF. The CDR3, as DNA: TGTGCCAGCAGCCCCGACAGGGGCTATGGCTACACCTTC.

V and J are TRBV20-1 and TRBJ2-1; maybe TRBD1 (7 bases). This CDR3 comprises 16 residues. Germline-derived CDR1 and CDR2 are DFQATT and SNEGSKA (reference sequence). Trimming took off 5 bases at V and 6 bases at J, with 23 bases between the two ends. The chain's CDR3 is CSAFSPDRVGGNEQFF. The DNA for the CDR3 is TGCAGTGCTTTCAGCCCCGACAGGGTGGGGGGCAATGAGCAGTTCTTC.